This T cell receptor (beta chain) was identified during a study of blood T cell repertoires in COVID-19. Study background: Samples came from the United States, Italy and Spain, spanning acute and convalescent COVID-19. Sources were T cells, B-cell-depleted T cells, or PBMCs; the material itself was cDNA or gDNA.

CDR1 SNHLY and CDR2 FYNNEI come from the germline V gene. The V end lost 6 bases, the J end lost 4 bases, and 19 bases lay between the germline ends. The CDR3 spans 17 residues. Authors' analysis steps: Nucleated cell number was recorded as an estimate derived from reference gene primer amplification. The method was immunoSEQ multiplex PCR; TCRdb's version includes in-frame clones alone and lacks a portion of them. The D gene and trimming were derived from the DNA, and the V and J assignments and clone size from that table. The sample has tens of thousands of clones, around nine tenths seen once. The sequence was obtained from a woman in her fifties or sixties with active or convalescent COVID-19. Source material: peripheral blood. The gene calls are TRBV2 and TRBJ2-6; weak D call: TRBD1 (5 bases). The CDR3 DNA sequence: TGTGCCAGCAGCGGCCTTGGGGCTTCTTTGGGGGCCAACGTCCTGACTTTC. Amino acid sequence: CASSGLGASLGANVLTF.